What follows are 28 T cell receptor beta chains derived from one specimen sequenced in a study of breast tumors, draining lymph nodes, adjacent tissues. The lymph nodes were axillary draining lymph nodes from breast cancer patients. A single record per CDR3 protein comes from TCRdb applying MiXCR to the multiplex PCR reads. The profile shows over 250,000 distinct CDR3 sequences, roughly 31% of them singletons. Sequenced input: axillary lymph node tissue. These receptors were taken from a female donor with breast cancer. Some clones in this sample may be carry-over from other donors' samples.

The table lists this clonotype with many counts. DNA for the CDR3: TGTGCCAGCAGCTTAGGGACGGCTTATAATTCACCCCTCCACTTT. Its translation: CASSLGTAYNSPLHF. The J gene is TRBJ1-6, the V gene TRBV5-8; D is perhaps TRBD1 (5 bases). The CDR3 consists of 15 residues. Deletions cut 2 bases from V and 4 bases from J, with 10 bases between. Germline V gives CDR1 SGHTS, CDR2 YDEGEE.

In this sample, this clonotype turned up many times. V and J are TRBV7-8 and TRBJ2-1; the D is unclear. The V gene lost 5 bases and the J gene lost 8 bases, with 16 bases spanning the gap. The V gene's germline CDR1 is SGHVS and CDR2 FQNEAQ. The length of the CDR3 is 14 residues. The CDR3 DNA reads as TGTGCCAGCAGCCCATTAATAATTTGGGATGAGCAGTTCTTC. Translation: CASSPLIIWDEQFF.

This clonotype came up a few times. The V call is TRBV13, the J call TRBJ2-7, with 10 bases fitting TRBD1. Trimming removed 5 bases from V and 2 bases from J; junction bases left unmatched: 6. The germline CDR1 and CDR2 sequences are PRHDT and FYEKMQ (reference sequence). The CDR3 spans 15 residues. The CDR3 nucleotides read TGTGCCAGCAGCCTTCCCGGGACAGGGGCCTACGAGCAGTACTTC. As protein: CASSLPGTGAYEQYF.

This clonotype appeared many times. The rearrangement joins TRBV7-8 to TRBJ2-1; TRBD1 agrees at 7 bases. The CDR3 has 15 residues. The ends lost 6 bases at V and 5 bases at J; junction bases unmatched: 10. The V gene's germline CDR1 is SGHVS and CDR2 FQNEAQ. Here the CDR3 DNA reads TGTGCCAGCAGAACCTACCGACAGGGTCACAATGAGCAGTTCTTC. The encoded protein is CASRTYRQGHNEQFF.

This clonotype has more than one count but fewer than ten. Given a much more abundant clone one base away, this may be a read error. V is TRBV5-1 and J is TRBJ2-3; 12 bases fit TRBD2. The CDR3 is 16 residues long. Germline V gene lookup returns CDR1 SGHRS and CDR2 YFSETQ. For the CDR3, the DNA is TGCGCCGGCAGCTTACTAGCGGGAGGAACGGTAGATACGCAGTATTTT. Translation gives CAGSLLAGGTVDTQYF. The full variable domain, with the rest looked up from reference TRBV5-1 and TRBJ2-3, is KAGVTQTPRYLIKTRGQQVTLSCSPISGHRSVSWYQQTPGQGLQFLFEYFSETQRNKGNFPGRFSGRQFSNSRSEMNVSTLELGDSALYLCAGSLLAGGTVDTQYFGPGTRLTVL.

This clonotype was found many times. The gene calls are TRBV19 and TRBJ1-2, with D perhaps matching TRBD1 (5 bases). The CDR3 sequence is 15 residues long. Per the germline V gene, CDR1 is LNHDA and CDR2 is SQIVND (reference sequence). Trimming took off 5 bases at V and 4 bases at J, with 17 bases between the two ends. The CDR3 loop reads CASSFYLQVTYGYTF. The CDR3 nucleotides are TGTGCCAGTAGTTTTTACTTACAGGTTACCTATGGCTACACCTTC.

This clonotype was detected only a few times. Sequence at one end of the junction differs from germline and may be a read error. This chain uses TRBV6-6 with TRBJ2-5; TRBD2 is a possible D gene (5 bases). The CDR3 covers 15 residues. Germline V gives CDR1 MNHNY, CDR2 SVGAGI (reference sequence). CDR3 region: CASSHSKDWQETQYF. In DNA, the CDR3 is TGTGCCAGCAGTCACTCGAAGGACTGGCAAGAGACCCAGTACTTC.

This clonotype was detected ten times or more. The gene calls are TRBV11-2 and TRBJ2-7; D is ambiguous. The V end was cut by 1 base, the J end by 6 bases, with 7 bases between. Germline V gene sequence: CDR1 SGHAT, CDR2 FQNNGV. The CDR3 extends over 12 amino acids. The CDR3 DNA reads as TGTGCCAGCAGCTTAGTCGGTTTCGAGCAGTACTTC. This translates into CASSLVGFEQYF.

Only one count was recorded for this clonotype. This chain uses TRBV7-2 with TRBJ2-2, with D possibly being TRBD2 (5 bases). The CDR3 sequence is 15 residues long. The V and J ends lost 5 bases and 4 bases respectively, with 14 bases between them. Germline CDR1 and CDR2: SGHTA and FQGNSA. Here the CDR3 reads CASSPLGIPTGELFF. The CDR3 nucleotides are TGTGCCAGCAGCCCGCTCGGGATACCCACCGGGGAGCTGTTTTTT.

Ten or more counts support this clonotype. The DNA for the CDR3 is TGCAGTGCTAGCGGAACTCGACTAGCGGGAGAGACCCAGTACTTC. It yields the protein CSASGTRLAGETQYF. The genes are TRBV20-1 and TRBJ2-5, with 10 bases fitting TRBD2. The CDR3 consists of 15 residues. The V and J ends lost 3 bases and 4 bases, in that order; junction bases with no gene match: 8. Germline CDR1 is DFQATT and CDR2 is SNEGSKA (reference sequence).

This clonotype occurred many times. This chain links TRBV5-5 with TRBJ2-5, with D possibly matching TRBD1 (6 bases). The germline V gene encodes CDR1 SGHKS and CDR2 YYEKEE (reference sequence). V lost 2 bases and J 1 base, leaving 15 bases between the germline ends. This CDR3 has 16 residues. The chain's CDR3 is CASSLGPGAIQETQYF. The CDR3 coding sequence is TGTGCCAGCAGCTTAGGTCCAGGGGCGATCCAAGAGACCCAGTACTTC.

The table lists this clonotype with a few counts. This may be a read error: a much more frequent sequence differs by one nucleotide. The rearrangement uses TRBV5-1 and TRBJ1-2; the D gene is possibly TRBD1 (5 bases). V dropped 9 bases and J dropped 5 bases, with 17 bases sitting between them. This CDR3 contains 13 residues. Germline V lookup: CDR1 SGHRS, CDR2 YFSETQ. CDR3 DNA: TGCGCCACCACAAAGGGAGGGGAATATGGCTACACCTTC. It yields the protein CATTKGGEYGYTF.

This clonotype was picked up a small number of times. The chain is built from TRBV6-6 and TRBJ1-1, with 9 nucleotides matching TRBD1. The CDR3 spans 11 residues. After removal of 4 bases from V and 12 bases from J, the junction contained 3 bases not matched to a gene. Germline CDR1 is MNHNY and CDR2 is SVGAGI (reference sequence). The CDR3 spells CASSWTGESFF. CDR3 DNA sequence: TGTGCCAGCAGTTGGACAGGGGAGTCTTTCTTT.

The V call is TRBV5-6, the J call TRBJ1-1; D is possibly TRBD1 (5 bases). V was pared by 1 base and J by 0 bases, with 7 bases between. The V gene's germline CDR1 is SGHDT and CDR2 YYEEEE. The CDR3 has 14 amino acids. CDR3 DNA sequence: TGTGCCAGCAGCTTGAGGGGCCTGAACACTGAAGCTTTCTTT. This encodes CASSLRGLNTEAFF.

To note about this clonotype: A read error is possible here, since a much larger clone lies one base away. This sequence joins TRBV19 and TRBJ1-2, with 8 bases lining up with TRBD1. V trimming: 2 bases; J trimming: 4 bases; junction bases outside the gene matches: 6. In germline, CDR1 is LNHDA, CDR2 SQIVND (reference sequence). The CDR3 sequence is 15 residues long. CDR3: CASSIPGRGPYGYTF. CDR3 in DNA: TGTGCCAGTAGTATACCAGGCAGGGGGCCCTATGGCTACACCTTC.

The chain couples TRBV10-2 to TRBJ2-1; 13 nucleotides agree with TRBD2. With the DNA end fitting TRBJ2-7 better, the J assignment may be wrong. This CDR3 region has 16 residues. Germline V gene lookup returns CDR1 WSHSY and CDR2 SAAADI. CDR3 sequence: CASTPGLAGVSYEQYF. In nucleotides, the CDR3 is TGCGCCAGCACCCCCGGACTAGCGGGAGTCTCCTACGAGCAGTACTTC.

This chain joins TRBV6-5 and TRBJ1-3; 8 nucleotides align to TRBD1. This CDR3 spans 15 amino acids. Looked up from germline, CDR1 is MNHEY and CDR2 is SVGAGI. V was clipped by 7 bases and J by 4 bases; unmatched bases: 9. CDR3 in amino acids: CASKTGGSSGNTIYF. CDR3 in DNA: TGTGCCAGCAAAACAGGGGGGTCTTCCGGAAACACCATATATTTT.

Details on this clonotype: At one end, the junction sequence differs from germline, possibly due to a read error. The chain couples TRBV15 to TRBJ2-1; D may match TRBD1 or TRBD2 (6 bases each). Germline V gene data show CDR1 as LNHNV and CDR2 as YYDKDF (reference sequence). This CDR3 is 14 amino acids long. The CDR3: CVTSTLRLGGQQFF. The CDR3 bases are TGTGTCACCAGCACCCTACGGCTAGGGGGGCAGCAGTTCTTC.

In its sample, this clonotype was seen many times. The chain couples TRBV5-1 to TRBJ2-2; D remains ambiguous. The CDR3 has 17 amino acids. Trimming took 0 bases from V and 5 from J, leaving 17 bases between them. Germline V gives CDR1 SGHRS, CDR2 YFSETQ. CDR3 protein: CASSLGVGTSGTGELFF. CDR3 DNA: TGCGCCAGCAGCTTGGGAGTGGGAACGTCGGGTACCGGGGAGCTGTTTTTT.

This clonotype has only a few counts. V usage is TRBV6-5 and J usage is TRBJ1-3; TRBD1 matches at 7 bases. CDR3 size: 17 residues. CDR1 MNHEY and CDR2 SVGAGI come from the germline V gene. V gave up 5 bases and J gave up 1 base; unmatched junction bases: 11. The CDR3: CASSAKTGPRSGNTIYF. The CDR3 DNA is TGTGCCAGCAGTGCAAAGACAGGGCCCCGGTCTGGAAACACCATATATTTT.

This clonotype appeared a few times. The chain uses TRBV2 and TRBJ1-1; 7 bases line up with TRBD1. Germline CDR1 and CDR2: SNHLY and FYNNEI. The ends lost 6 bases at V and 4 bases at J; junction bases unmatched: 14. This CDR3 spans 16 amino acids. This CDR3 reads CASRPTGRLGSTEAFF. CDR3 coding DNA: TGTGCCAGCAGACCGACAGGGAGGTTAGGTAGCACTGAAGCTTTCTTT.

This clonotype was seen a handful of times. This CDR3 reads CASSQDFTDNEQFF. The CDR3 DNA reads TGTGCCAGCAGCCAAGATTTTACAGACAATGAGCAGTTCTTC. The chain has TRBV3-1 and TRBJ2-1; no definite D call. The CDR3 consists of 14 residues. V was cut by 0 bases and J by 5 bases, with 8 bases left in between. From germline, CDR1 is LGHDT and CDR2 YNNKEL (reference sequence).

This clonotype was seen more than once but under ten times. A read error is possible here, since a much larger clone lies one base away. This rearrangement joins TRBV11-3 to TRBJ1-2; D not resolved. The CDR3 loop spans 11 amino acids. Germline V gene data show CDR1 as SGHNT and CDR2 as YENEEA. The CDR3 reads CAYTYSRGSTF. In DNA, the CDR3 is TGTGCCTACACTTATAGTCGCGGCTCCACCTTC.

This clonotype has only a few counts. The chain's CDR3 is CAWSVQGTGELFF. The CDR3 coding sequence is TGTGCCTGGAGTGTACAGGGCACCGGGGAGCTGTTTTTT. The chain combines TRBV30 with TRBJ2-2, with D tentatively TRBD1 (6 bases). V was shortened by 0 bases and J by 4 bases, with 6 bases between the two germline ends. The CDR3 loop spans 13 amino acids. CDR1 is GTSNPN, CDR2 SVGIG, per germline (reference sequence).

V and J are TRBV28 and TRBJ2-7, with 8 bases aligning to TRBD1. The CDR3 runs 14 residues. V gave up 6 bases and J gave up 4 bases; unmatched junction bases: 8. Germline CDR1 and CDR2: MDHEN and SYDVKM. CDR3 DNA sequence: TGTGCCAGCAGGGGATCGGGACAGGTTTACGAGCAGTACTTC. It is translated as CASRGSGQVYEQYF.

This clonotype was observed many times. This rearrangement joins TRBV15 to TRBJ2-3; D is undetermined. The CDR3 has 14 residues. The V and J ends lost 0 bases and 3 bases respectively, with 7 bases between them. CDR1 is LNHNV, CDR2 YYDKDF, per germline (reference sequence). The CDR3 spells CATSRDPGTDTQYF. Here the CDR3 DNA reads TGTGCCACCAGCAGAGATCCCGGTACAGATACGCAGTATTTT.

In its sample, this clonotype was seen many times. The chain links TRBV10-1 to TRBJ2-1; 10 nucleotides align to TRBD2. Losses at the gene ends were 2 bases for V and 5 bases for J; bases not matched to a gene: 6. Germline V CDR1 and CDR2: WNHNN, SYGVQD (reference sequence). The CDR3 runs to 16 residues. The CDR3: CASSEAPGLANNEQFF. CDR3 bases: TGCGCCAGCAGTGAGGCGCCGGGACTAGCGAACAATGAGCAGTTCTTC.

This clonotype was found many times. The junction departs from germline at one end; a sequencing error may be responsible. This chain links TRBV19 with TRBJ1-3; D gene unclear. The CDR3 has 15 amino acids. Germline V lookup: CDR1 LNHDA, CDR2 SQIVND (reference sequence). The CDR3 DNA reads TGTGCCAGTACACCCGGGCCTCAAGCTGGAAACACCATGTATTTT. Translation gives CASTPGPQAGNTMYF.